One and the same sample provided the 24 T cell receptor beta chains below, sequenced in a study of blood T cell repertoires in COVID-19. The table came from immunoSEQ multiplex PCR; TCRdb's copy has only in-frame clones and leaves some out. The sample shows roughly 100,000 clones, roughly 90% of them seen only once. Material for sequencing was peripheral blood. The receptors stem from a woman aged 60-75 years with acute or convalescent COVID-19.

V usage is TRBV3-1 (or the pseudogene TRBV3-2) and J usage is TRBJ2-4; D unresolved. The CDR3 contains 12 residues. With 3 bases removed from V and 4 bases from J, the gap between germline ends came to 4 bases. From germline, CDR1 is LGHDT and CDR2 YNNKEL (reference sequence). Here the CDR3 DNA reads TGTGCCAGCAGCCATCAGAAAAACATTCAGTACTTC. Translated: CASSHQKNIQYF.

The rearrangement uses TRBV24-1 and TRBJ1-5, with 8 bases identical to TRBD1. The V and J ends lost 3 bases and 6 bases, in that order; junction bases with no gene match: 9. The CDR3 contains 16 residues. Germline V gene lookup returns CDR1 KGHDR and CDR2 SFDVKD. The CDR3 spells CATSDGQGQRAQPQHF. In nucleotides, the CDR3 is TGTGCCACCAGTGATGGACAGGGACAACGAGCTCAGCCCCAGCATTTT.

This clone has only one observation. This sequence joins TRBV5-1 and TRBJ1-2; D ambiguous. Germline V gene data show CDR1 as SGHRS and CDR2 as YFSETQ. V was pared by 1 base and J by 0 bases, with 10 bases between. CDR3 length: 15 residues. DNA of the CDR3: TGCGCCAGCAGCTTGAAGACTCTAACTAACTATGGCTACACCTTC. It is translated as CASSLKTLTNYGYTF.

The J gene is TRBJ1-5, the V gene TRBV24-1; 8 bases align to TRBD1. Germline CDR1 reads KGHDR; CDR2 reads SFDVKD. This CDR3 is 14 amino acids long. V shed 5 bases, J shed 5 bases, and the junction held 4 bases outside the gene matches. CDR3 nucleotide sequence: TGTGCCACCAGTGCAGACAGGGGACATCAGCCCCAGCATTTT. This gives the protein CATSADRGHQPQHF.

The rearrangement uses TRBV6-5 and TRBJ1-2; D may be TRBD1 (6 bases). This CDR3 is built from 13 residues. V was shortened by 2 bases and J by 8 bases, with 12 bases between the two germline ends. Germline assignment: CDR1 MNHEY and CDR2 SVGAGI. In DNA form, the CDR3 reads TGTGCCAGCAGTTACAGCGGGGGCGGGGGCTACACCTTC. Its protein product is CASSYSGGGGYTF.

CDR3 nucleotides: TGTGCCAGCAGCACCTGGACTAGCGGGGCTTCGAGTGAGCAGTTCTTC. Translation: CASSTWTSGASSEQFF. The chain carries TRBV9 and TRBJ2-1; TRBD2 matches at 12 bases. CDR3 size: 16 residues. Germline V gene sequence: CDR1 SGDLS, CDR2 YYNGEE. The ends lost 4 bases at V and 9 bases at J; junction bases unmatched: 11.

The J gene is TRBJ1-1, the V gene TRBV7-8; D perhaps matches TRBD1 (5 bases). This CDR3 spans 12 amino acids. Germline lookup yields CDR1 SGHVS and CDR2 FQNEAQ. V was cut by 2 bases and J by 8 bases, with 9 bases left in between. The CDR3 region is CASSLMGGEAFF. The CDR3 DNA is TGTGCCAGCAGCTTAATGGGGGGGGAAGCTTTCTTT.

The chain links TRBV2 to TRBJ1-5; perhaps TRBD1 as D (6 bases). Germline values: CDR1 SNHLY, CDR2 FYNNEI. The CDR3 covers 15 residues. The germline V and J ends were trimmed by 6 bases and 3 bases, with 15 bases remaining between them. CDR3 sequence (DNA): TGTGCCAGCAGCCCGGAGGGGGGGATCAATCAGCCCCAGCATTTT. Protein: CASSPEGGINQPQHF.

This chain joins TRBV10-3 and TRBJ2-5, with a tentative D call TRBD2 (5 bases). Germline assignment: CDR1 ENHRY and CDR2 SYGVKD. The CDR3 is 14 amino acids. Trimming stripped 2 bases from V and 2 bases from J, with 9 bases between. The CDR3 coding sequence is TGTGCCATCAGTGAGAGTAGCGCACAAGAGACCCAGTACTTC. As protein: CAISESSAQETQYF.

The chain combines TRBV24-1 with TRBJ2-1; TRBD2 is a possible D gene (5 bases). Trimming took 4 bases from V and 8 from J, leaving 17 bases between them. CDR1 KGHDR and CDR2 SFDVKD come from the germline V gene. The CDR3 runs to 15 residues. The CDR3 DNA reads TGTGCCACCAGTGACCGCTCGTCCGAGGACTATGAGCAGTTCTTC. This codes for CATSDRSSEDYEQFF.

This clone was recorded a few times. This chain links TRBV20-1 with TRBJ1-4; D perhaps matches TRBD1 (5 bases). Germline values: CDR1 DFQATT, CDR2 SNEGSKA (reference sequence). CDR3 length: 12 residues. With 3 bases removed from V and 10 bases from J, the gap between germline ends came to 12 bases. The CDR3, as DNA: TGCAGTGCTAGTGTCGGGGACTTAAAACTGTTTTTT. This gives the protein CSASVGDLKLFF.

This clone was recorded a few times. The chain has TRBV5-1 and TRBJ2-1, with 7 bases aligning to TRBD2. The CDR3 has 14 amino acids. V was pared by 3 bases and J by 8 bases, with 8 bases of the junction left unmatched. The germline CDR1 and CDR2 sequences are SGHRS and YFSETQ. The CDR3 protein is CASSWGEGLDEQFF. The CDR3 DNA follows: TGCGCCAGCAGCTGGGGGGAGGGCCTAGATGAGCAGTTCTTC.

J is TRBJ2-1 and V is TRBV24-1; D is possibly TRBD2 (6 bases). Trimming pared 1 base from V and 9 bases from J, leaving 12 bases between. This CDR3 is built from 14 residues. Germline assignment: CDR1 KGHDR and CDR2 SFDVKD. The CDR3, as DNA: TGTGCCACCAGTGATTTCACATGGGGAGGTGAGCAGTTCTTC. Translation: CATSDFTWGGEQFF.

The chain joins TRBV19 to TRBJ1-1; no clear D. Between the trimmed V and J ends, which lost 1 base and 1 base, there was a span of 7 bases. Germline loops: CDR1 LNHDA, CDR2 SQIVND (reference sequence). This CDR3 is 14 amino acids long. This chain's CDR3 is CASSIVAGNTEAFF. The CDR3 coding sequence is TGTGCCAGTAGTATAGTTGCGGGGAACACTGAAGCTTTCTTT.

V and J are TRBV2 and TRBJ2-3; D is unresolved. CDR1 is SNHLY and CDR2 is FYNNEI in the germline V gene. The V end lost 6 bases, the J end lost 3 bases, and 4 bases lay between the germline ends. The CDR3 extends over 11 amino acids. In DNA form, the CDR3 reads TGTGCCAGCAGCAGGACAGATACGCAGTATTTT. Translation gives CASSRTDTQYF.

The J gene is TRBJ2-1, the V gene TRBV7-9, with a weak D call TRBD1 (5 bases). The CDR3 loop spans 15 amino acids. V lost 1 base and J lost 7, with 14 bases in between. CDR1 SEHNR and CDR2 FQNEAQ come from the germline V gene (reference sequence). The CDR3 here is CASSLVPGFRNEQFF. The CDR3 DNA reads TGTGCCAGCAGCTTAGTACCAGGGTTTAGGAATGAGCAGTTCTTC.

The chain joins TRBV19 to TRBJ1-6, with 7 bases identical to TRBD1. CDR1 is LNHDA, CDR2 SQIVND, per germline (reference sequence). The CDR3 spans 16 residues. V lost 5 bases to trimming and J lost 6 bases; unmatched junction nucleotides: 10. Here the CDR3 DNA reads TGTGCCAGTAGTGACTTCACAGGGACAGCTAATTCACCCCTCCACTTT. This sequence encodes CASSDFTGTANSPLHF.

The rearrangement links TRBV6-6 to TRBJ1-5, with D possibly TRBD1 on 5 matching bases. This CDR3 region has 16 residues. V lost 6 bases to trimming and J lost 2 bases, with 17 bases between them. Germline lookup yields CDR1 MNHNY and CDR2 SVGAGI (reference sequence). CDR3 sequence: CASSSSQGEGNQPQHF. The CDR3 DNA is TGTGCCAGCAGCTCCTCCCAGGGTGAGGGCAATCAGCCCCAGCATTTT.

The V call is TRBV28, the J call TRBJ1-1; D uncertain. V was clipped by 7 bases and J by 4 bases, with 13 bases between them. The CDR3 spans 13 residues. CDR1 MDHEN and CDR2 SYDVKM come from the germline V gene. CDR3 region: CASIHGGGTEAFF. CDR3 bases: TGTGCCAGCATCCACGGTGGTGGCACTGAAGCTTTCTTT.

This CDR3 reads CASSLLAGVLYNEQFF. The DNA for the CDR3 is TGTGCCAGCAGTTTATTAGCGGGGGTCCTCTACAATGAGCAGTTCTTC. V usage is TRBV28 and J usage is TRBJ2-1; 9 positions agree with TRBD2. The junction had 4 bases not matched to a gene; V was cut back by 1 base and J by 3 bases. Germline CDR1 and CDR2: MDHEN and SYDVKM. CDR3 length: 16 amino acids.

The rearrangement links TRBV19 to TRBJ1-1; D perhaps matches TRBD1 (6 bases). The germline V gene has CDR1 LNHDA and CDR2 SQIVND (reference sequence). V lost 5 bases to trimming and J lost 1 base, with 20 bases between them. The CDR3 is made up of 17 amino acids. Here the CDR3 reads CASSPGTQLHTNTEAFF. The CDR3 nucleotides are TGTGCCAGTAGTCCCGGGACACAGCTACATACGAACACTGAAGCTTTCTTT.

The V call is TRBV10-3, the J call TRBJ2-1, with a tentative D call TRBD2 (6 bases). CDR3 length: 15 amino acids. The germline V gene encodes CDR1 ENHRY and CDR2 SYGVKD. V shed 2 bases and J shed 4 bases, with 12 bases lying between them. As DNA, the CDR3 is TGTGCCATCAGTGAGGCTAGCGCTAGGTACAATGAGCAGTTCTTC. The encoded protein is CAISEASARYNEQFF.

The rearrangement joins TRBV27 to TRBJ1-4; D remains ambiguous. Germline V gene sequence: CDR1 MNHEY, CDR2 SMNVEV (reference sequence). Trimming shortened V by 6 bases and J by 0 bases, and 5 bases separated the two germline ends. This CDR3 comprises 13 residues. This CDR3 is CASSPATNEKLFF. The CDR3 DNA sequence: TGTGCCAGCAGCCCTGCAACTAATGAAAAACTGTTTTTT.

The rearrangement uses TRBV7-8 and TRBJ1-5; perhaps TRBD1 as D (5 bases). Per the germline V gene, CDR1 is SGHVS and CDR2 is FQNEAQ. The CDR3 has 16 amino acids. V lost 1 base and J 3 bases, leaving 13 bases between the germline ends. CDR3: CASSLGSPGINQPQHF. The CDR3 region has the DNA TGTGCCAGCAGCTTAGGATCGCCAGGGATCAATCAGCCCCAGCATTTT. Full variable domain (missing parts from reference TRBV7-8 and TRBJ1-5): GAGVSQSPRYKVAKRGQDVALRCDPISGHVSLFWYQQALGQGPEFLTYFQNEAQLDKSGLPSDRFFAERPEGSVSTLKIQRTQQEDSAVYLCASSLGSPGINQPQHFGDGTRLSIL.